These 25 T cell receptor beta chains originate from one sample sequenced in a study of Tregs in tolerant kidney transplant recipients (dated by TCRdb to the late 2010s). The library was generated by the immunoSEQ multiplex PCR assay. TCRdb re-hosts the immuneACCESS table, in-frame sequences only. Its copies lack some clones; in the studies checked, an unresolved V gene accounts for under half of them, and the cause for the rest is not known. For this sample there are about 66,000 clones; more than 90% appear just once. Approximately 11% of the sample rests with the top ten. Read against the paper, the sample's time point label means: blood sample drawn before combined kidney and bone marrow transplant. This sample comprised CD8+ T cells from blood, obtained before the transplant. Source of these receptors: a human donor who received a combined kidney and bone marrow transplant.

The gene calls are TRBV5-6 and TRBJ2-2; 9 nucleotides align to TRBD2. The germline CDR1 and CDR2 sequences are SGHDT and YYEEEE. V lost 4 bases to trimming and J lost 7 bases; unmatched junction nucleotides: 8. The length of the CDR3 is 15 residues. The CDR3 sequence is CASSLGTSWIGELFF. The CDR3, as DNA: TGTGCCAGCAGCCTGGGGACTAGCTGGATCGGGGAGCTGTTTTTT.

The chain links TRBV11-2 to TRBJ2-1, with 12 bases that match TRBD2. The CDR3 totals 19 residues. Germline V CDR1 and CDR2: SGHAT, FQNNGV. V gave up 3 bases and J gave up 7 bases; unmatched junction bases: 16. DNA for the CDR3: TGTGCCAGCAGCTTGACCTGGACTAGCGGGATATCCCGTTGGAATGAGCAGTTCTTC. It specifies CASSLTWTSGISRWNEQFF.

The chain recombines TRBV19 with TRBJ2-5, with 8 positions matching TRBD2. The DNA end is more similar to TRBJ2-7, so the J call may be wrong. Germline V gene data show CDR1 as LNHDA and CDR2 as SQIVND (reference sequence). This CDR3 spans 12 amino acids. Written as DNA, the CDR3 is TGTGCCACCCTAGCGGGCCCCTACGAGCAGTACTTC. Translated: CATLAGPYEQYF.

J is TRBJ1-1 and V is TRBV27; a possible D gene is TRBD1 (5 bases). The CDR3 extends over 13 amino acids. The germline CDR1 and CDR2 sequences are MNHEY and SMNVEV (reference sequence). Between the trimmed V and J ends, which lost 6 bases and 3 bases, there was a span of 11 bases. The chain's CDR3 is CASSPDSYTEAFF. The DNA for the CDR3 is TGTGCCAGCAGCCCTGACAGTTACACTGAAGCTTTCTTT.

This clone was detected once. Here the CDR3 DNA reads TGTGCCAGTAGTATCGGGGGACAGGGAGGGACCACAGATACGCAGTATTTT. Its protein product is CASSIGGQGGTTDTQYF. The chain carries TRBV19 and TRBJ2-3; 9 bases are shared with TRBD1. The J segment lost 2 bases and the V segment lost 3 bases, leaving 9 bases of the junction unmatched. The germline CDR1 and CDR2 sequences are LNHDA and SQIVND (reference sequence). The CDR3 consists of 17 residues.

This chain joins TRBV5-6 and TRBJ1-1; 7 nucleotides align to TRBD1. CDR3 length equals 14 residues. J lost 1 base, V lost 4 bases, and 4 bases had no gene match. Looked up from germline, CDR1 is SGHDT and CDR2 is YYEEEE. The CDR3 protein is CASSEDRRNTEAFF. CDR3 nucleotides: TGTGCCAGCAGCGAGGACAGGAGGAACACTGAAGCTTTCTTT.

The chain is built from TRBV7-2 and TRBJ2-7, with 8 bases fitting TRBD2. V was pared by 1 base and J by 4 bases, with 6 bases of the junction left unmatched. CDR3 length: 15 amino acids. Looked up from germline, CDR1 is SGHTA and CDR2 is FQGNSA. Written as DNA, the CDR3 is TGTGCCAGCAGCTTAGGGAGCGGGGGATATTACGAGCAGTACTTC. It yields the protein CASSLGSGGYYEQYF.

V and J are TRBV27 and TRBJ2-3, with D maybe TRBD2 (6 bases). The CDR3 extends over 14 amino acids. Trimming removed 3 bases from V and 5 bases from J, with 12 bases in between. Germline CDR1 and CDR2: MNHEY and SMNVEV (reference sequence). The CDR3 DNA sequence: TGTGCCAGCAGTTTGGAGGGAGTGGTAGATACGCAGTATTTT. Its protein is CASSLEGVVDTQYF.

In regard to this clone: At the DNA level, this CDR3 is encoded by other sequences in the same sample as well. V is TRBV6-4 and J is TRBJ2-1; 12 nucleotides match TRBD2. Germline CDR1 is MRHNA and CDR2 is SNTAGT. This CDR3 is built from 15 residues. The junction had 8 bases not matched to a gene; V was cut back by 4 bases and J by 10 bases. The CDR3: CASSAETSGSREQFF. DNA for the CDR3: TGTGCCAGCAGTGCCGAGACTAGCGGGAGCAGGGAGCAGTTCTTC.

Only a few counts were recorded for this clone. J is TRBJ1-5 and V is TRBV6-1; D perhaps matches TRBD1 (5 bases). Trimming pared 8 bases from V and 5 bases from J, leaving 10 bases between. Looked up from germline, CDR1 is MNHNS and CDR2 is SASEGT. The CDR3 length is 12 residues. CDR3 region: CASQRDYQPQHF. CDR3 nucleotides: TGTGCCAGCCAACGGGACTATCAGCCCCAGCATTTT.

The CDR3 is CASSLTGPAGYWGYTF. CDR3 coding DNA: TGTGCCAGCAGTTTAACTGGCCCGGCAGGCTATTGGGGCTACACCTTC. The rearrangement joins TRBV27 to TRBJ1-2; unclear D gene. V gave up 2 bases and J gave up 8 bases, with 21 bases separating them. Germline V gene sequence: CDR1 MNHEY, CDR2 SMNVEV (reference sequence). The CDR3 loop spans 16 amino acids.

This rearrangement joins TRBV19 to TRBJ1-5; possible D gene TRBD1, 5 bases. The CDR3 is 17 residues long. Germline V gene lookup returns CDR1 LNHDA and CDR2 SQIVND (reference sequence). V was trimmed by 1 base and J by 0 bases, leaving 13 bases between them. CDR3 residues: CASSIVKGPSSNQPQHF. The CDR3 nucleotides are TGTGCCAGTAGTATAGTCAAGGGGCCGAGTAGCAATCAGCCCCAGCATTTT.

V is TRBV7-9 and J is TRBJ2-1; TRBD1 matches 8 bases. V lost 3 bases, J lost 9 bases, and 1 base stayed unmatched. This CDR3 spans 12 amino acids. Germline CDR1 and CDR2: SEHNR and FQNEAQ (reference sequence). The CDR3 bases are TGTGCCAGCAGCTTGACAGGGGTTGAGCAGTTCTTC. Protein product: CASSLTGVEQFF.

The chain has TRBV5-1 and TRBJ2-7; D unclear. The germline V gene has CDR1 SGHRS and CDR2 YFSETQ. Between the trimmed V and J ends, which lost 0 bases and 3 bases, there was a span of 7 bases. The CDR3 has 13 residues. Written as DNA, the CDR3 is TGCGCCAGCAGCTTGGGACAAAACTACGAGCAGTACTTC. Amino acid sequence: CASSLGQNYEQYF. The whole variable domain, filled in from reference TRBV5-1 and TRBJ2-7, reads KAGVTQTPRYLIKTRGQQVTLSCSPISGHRSVSWYQQTPGQGLQFLFEYFSETQRNKGNFPGRFSGRQFSNSRSEMNVSTLELGDSALYLCASSLGQNYEQYFGPGTRLTVT.

J is TRBJ2-7 and V is TRBV7-8; 9 nucleotides match TRBD1. The germline V gene has CDR1 SGHVS and CDR2 FQNEAQ. The trim removed 3 bases at V and 4 bases at J, leaving 7 bases unmatched. The length of the CDR3 is 15 residues. The CDR3: CASSFSGQGSYEQYF. As DNA, the CDR3 is TGTGCCAGCAGCTTCTCGGGACAGGGTTCATACGAGCAGTACTTC. Based on the CDR3 plus reference TRBV7-8 and TRBJ2-7, the full variable domain is GAGVSQSPRYKVAKRGQDVALRCDPISGHVSLFWYQQALGQGPEFLTYFQNEAQLDKSGLPSDRFFAERPEGSVSTLKIQRTQQEDSAVYLCASSFSGQGSYEQYFGPGTRLTVT.

V is TRBV19 and J is TRBJ1-1; possibly TRBD1 for D (5 bases). V was cut by 8 bases and J by 4 bases, with 14 bases left in between. Germline V gene data show CDR1 as LNHDA and CDR2 as SQIVND (reference sequence). CDR3 size: 13 residues. The CDR3 nucleotides read TGTGCCAGTGGGGCAGGGTCTTTCACTGAAGCTTTCTTT. Residues: CASGAGSFTEAFF.

V gene TRBV4-1 combines with J gene TRBJ1-5; no reliable D call. The CDR3 consists of 13 residues. Germline lookup yields CDR1 MGHRA and CDR2 YSYEKL. Trimming took 1 base from V and 6 from J, leaving 7 bases between them. The chain's CDR3 is CASSQAGGQPQHF. The CDR3 DNA reads TGCGCCAGCAGCCAAGCCGGAGGTCAGCCCCAGCATTTT.

V is TRBV4-2 and J is TRBJ1-2; TRBD1 is a possible D gene (6 bases). The V end was cut by 0 bases, the J end by 5 bases, with 10 bases between. The germline CDR1 and CDR2 sequences are LGHNA and YNFKEQ. CDR3 length equals 14 residues. The CDR3 nucleotides read TGTGCCAGCAGCCAAGAGGGGGCTGGGTATGGCTACACCTTC. Residues: CASSQEGAGYGYTF.

A single count supports this clone. The rearrangement uses TRBV2 and TRBJ2-7, with 8 nucleotides matching TRBD1. Germline trimming cut 4 bases from V and 0 bases from J; bases unmatched to any gene: 5. Germline lookup yields CDR1 SNHLY and CDR2 FYNNEI. The CDR3 is made up of 15 amino acids. In DNA form, the CDR3 reads TGTGCCAGCAGTGTCGACAGGGGAGGCTCCTACGAGCAGTACTTC. Encoded protein: CASSVDRGGSYEQYF.

The CDR3 reads CASSSRQGLDGYTF. CDR3 DNA sequence: TGTGCCAGCAGCTCTCGACAGGGTTTAGATGGCTACACCTTC. The chain carries TRBV9 and TRBJ1-2, with TRBD1 matching over 7 bases. The CDR3 extends over 14 amino acids. Germline V lookup: CDR1 SGDLS, CDR2 YYNGEE. V dropped 4 bases and J dropped 6; count of bases not matched to a gene: 9.

V usage is TRBV13 and J usage is TRBJ2-1, with a weak D call TRBD2 (6 bases). The germline V and J ends were trimmed by 5 bases and 5 bases, with 19 bases remaining between them. This CDR3 region has 16 residues. Germline V CDR1 and CDR2: PRHDT, FYEKMQ (reference sequence). The CDR3 here is CASSPPGLAPNNEQFF. The CDR3 nucleotides read TGTGCCAGCAGCCCCCCCGGGCTAGCGCCCAACAATGAGCAGTTCTTC.

V is TRBV7-3 and J is TRBJ1-6; TRBD1 matches 9 bases. The junction had 7 bases not matched to a gene; V was cut back by 3 bases and J by 10 bases. CDR3 length: 15 residues. Germline CDR1 and CDR2: SGHTA and FQGTGA. The CDR3: CASSLTGTGRSPLHF. The DNA for the CDR3 is TGTGCCAGCAGCTTGACCGGGACAGGGAGATCACCCCTCCACTTT. The full variable domain, its missing parts supplied by reference TRBV7-3 and TRBJ1-6, is GAGVSQTPSNKVTEKGKYVELRCDPISGHTALYWYRQSLGQGPEFLIYFQGTGAADDSGLPNDRFFAVRPEGSVSTLKIQRTERGDSAVYLCASSLTGTGRSPLHFGNGTRLTVT.

J is TRBJ2-1 and V is TRBV19, with 7 bases fitting TRBD2. This CDR3 has 16 amino acids. J was trimmed by 0 bases and V by 5 bases; bases with no gene match: 7. CDR1 is LNHDA and CDR2 is SQIVND in the germline V gene (reference sequence). CDR3 DNA sequence: TGTGCCAGTAGTGTAACTAGCGCCAGCTCCTACAATGAGCAGTTCTTC. Translation gives CASSVTSASSYNEQFF. Drawing the rest from reference TRBV19 and TRBJ2-1, the complete variable domain is DGGITQSPKYLFRKEGQNVTLSCEQNLNHDAMYWYRQDPGQGLRLIYYSQIVNDFQKGDIAEGYSVSREKKESFPLTVTSAQKNPTAFYLCASSVTSASSYNEQFFGPGTRLTVL.

A word on this clone: The identical CDR3 is also encoded by other nucleotide sequences in the sample. The V gene is TRBV6-5, the J gene TRBJ2-1, with D unclear. The CDR3 runs to 15 residues. Germline CDR1 MNHEY, CDR2 SVGAGI. With 0 bases removed from V and 2 bases from J, the gap between germline ends came to 8 bases. CDR3 amino acids: CASSYSTSPYNEQFF. The CDR3 bases are TGTGCCAGCAGTTACTCTACATCCCCCTACAATGAGCAGTTCTTC.

The chain employs TRBV25-1 and TRBJ2-7, with TRBD2 as a possible D gene (6 bases). Looked up from germline, CDR1 is MGHDK and CDR2 is SYGVNS. Trimming stripped 8 bases from V and 2 bases from J, with 10 bases between. This CDR3 has 12 residues. Here the CDR3 reads CASGEVPYEQYF. The CDR3 DNA is TGTGCCAGCGGGGAGGTCCCCTACGAGCAGTACTTC.